These T cell receptor beta chains were read from a single sample in a study of shared clonotypes between healthy human individuals. Profiled with immunoSEQ multiplex PCR; TCRdb holds only in-frame clones, not every one. The sample consists of a few hundred thousand clones, approximately 97% of them appearing once. The sequenced sample consisted of naive CD4+ T cells sorted from blood. Receptors originate from a young woman in good health. Each CDR3 is given with its conserved first and last residue. Fields, in order: J gene, V gene, D gene, CDR3 protein, CDR3 DNA. A D gene is named only where the DNA matches it firmly.

TRBJ2-3,TRBV7-7,TRBD2,CASSQSGSDTQYF,TGTGCCAGCAGCCAGAGCGGGAGTGATACGCAGTATTTT
TRBJ1-1,TRBV7-8,NA,CASSSDVGARNTEAFF,TGTGCCAGCAGCTCCGACGTCGGGGCGAGGAACACTGAAGCTTTCTTT
TRBJ1-2,TRBV25-1,NA,CASSEAGPHGYTF,TGTGCCAGCAGTGAGGCCGGTCCTCACGGCTACACCTTC
TRBJ2-1,TRBV5-1,NA,CASSLDFEGSGSYNEQFF,TGCGCCAGCAGCTTGGATTTCGAGGGCTCGGGCTCCTACAATGAGCAGTTCTTC
TRBJ1-2,TRBV4-1,NA,CASSQDSITWRNYGYTF,TGCGCCAGCAGCCAAGACTCAATTACATGGCGTAACTATGGCTACACCTTC
TRBJ2-1,TRBV6-4,NA,CASSDSGRGVYNEQFF,TGTGCCAGCAGTGACTCTGGCAGGGGGGTCTACAATGAGCAGTTCTTC
TRBJ2-3,TRBV5-1,TRBD1,CASSTMTGTPGTQYF,TGCGCCAGCAGCACGATGACAGGGACCCCGGGTACGCAGTATTTT
TRBJ2-7,TRBV28,TRBD2,CASRRTSVYEQYF,TGTGCCAGCAGACGGACTAGCGTATACGAGCAGTACTTC
TRBJ2-1,TRBV5-1,NA,CASSQNQGRLSYNEQFF,TGCGCCAGCAGCCAAAATCAGGGTCGGTTGTCCTACAATGAGCAGTTCTTC
TRBJ2-7,TRBV15,TRBD1,CATSRDSPKLQGFNEQYF,TGTGCCACCAGCAGAGATTCCCCCAAACTACAGGGGTTCAACGAGCAGTACTTC
TRBJ2-7,TRBV6-1,NA,CASSDVYEQYF,TGTGCCAGCAGTGATGTTTACGAGCAGTACTTC
TRBJ2-1,TRBV11-2,TRBD2,CASSFGGSGVGEQFF,TGTGCCAGCAGCTTTGGCGGGAGTGGAGTCGGTGAGCAGTTCTTC
TRBJ2-2,TRBV5-1,NA,CASSLSLITGELFF,TGCGCCAGCAGCTTGAGTTTAATCACCGGGGAGCTGTTTTTT
TRBJ1-4,TRBV28,NA,CASSLHHEGEKLFF,TGTGCCAGCAGTTTACACCACGAGGGGGAAAAACTGTTTTTT
TRBJ1-2,TRBV5-4,NA,CASSLDRYYGYTF,TGTGCCAGCAGCCTGGACAGATACTATGGCTACACCTTC
TRBJ2-5,TRBV10-2,TRBD2,CASQSGTSGVKTQYF,TGCGCCTCCCAATCCGGGACTAGCGGGGTAAAGACCCAGTACTTC
TRBJ2-5,TRBV5-1,NA,CASSLARGGGKTQYF,TGCGCCAGCAGCTTGGCACGAGGGGGCGGGAAGACCCAGTACTTC
TRBJ1-5,TRBV7-2,TRBD1,CASSPMVGGGNQPQHF,TGTGCCAGCAGCCCCATGGTAGGGGGCGGCAATCAGCCCCAGCATTTT